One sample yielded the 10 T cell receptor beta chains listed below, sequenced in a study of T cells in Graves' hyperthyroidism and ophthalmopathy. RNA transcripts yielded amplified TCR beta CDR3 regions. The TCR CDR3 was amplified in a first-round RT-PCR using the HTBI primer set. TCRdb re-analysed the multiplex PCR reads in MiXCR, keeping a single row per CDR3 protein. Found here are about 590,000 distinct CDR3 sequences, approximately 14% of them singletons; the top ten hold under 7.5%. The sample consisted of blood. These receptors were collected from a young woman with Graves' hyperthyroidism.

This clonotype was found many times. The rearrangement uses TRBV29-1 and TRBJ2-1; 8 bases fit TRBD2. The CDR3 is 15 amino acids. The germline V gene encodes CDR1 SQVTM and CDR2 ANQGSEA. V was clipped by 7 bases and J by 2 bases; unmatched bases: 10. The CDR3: CSGGEWGLAYNEQFF. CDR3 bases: TGCAGCGGGGGGGAATGGGGACTAGCCTACAATGAGCAGTTCTTC.

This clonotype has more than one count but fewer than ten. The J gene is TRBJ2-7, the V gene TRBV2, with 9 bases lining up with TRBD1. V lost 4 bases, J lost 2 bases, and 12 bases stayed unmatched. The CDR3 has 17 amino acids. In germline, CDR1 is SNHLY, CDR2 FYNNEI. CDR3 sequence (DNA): TGTGCCAGCAGTGGGGGGGGCGGGACAGGGTTACCCTACGAGCAGTACTTC. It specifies CASSGGGGTGLPYEQYF. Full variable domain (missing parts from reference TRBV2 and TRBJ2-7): EPEVTQTPSHQVTQMGQEVILRCVPISNHLYFYWYRQILGQKVEFLVSFYNNEISEKSEIFDDQFSVERPDGSNFTLKIRSTKLEDSAMYFCASSGGGGTGLPYEQYFGPGTRLTVT.

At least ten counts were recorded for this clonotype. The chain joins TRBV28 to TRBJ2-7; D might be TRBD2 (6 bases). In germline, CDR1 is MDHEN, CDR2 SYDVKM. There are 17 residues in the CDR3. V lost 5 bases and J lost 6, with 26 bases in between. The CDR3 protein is CASSTTSRLLGEAEQYF. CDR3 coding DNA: TGTGCCAGCAGTACAACTAGCCGCCTTCTCGGGGAGGCCGAGCAGTACTTC.

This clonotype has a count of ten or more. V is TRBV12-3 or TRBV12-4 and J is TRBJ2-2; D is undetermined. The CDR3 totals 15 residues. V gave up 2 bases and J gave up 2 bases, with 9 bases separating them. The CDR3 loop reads CASSLRQVNTGELFF. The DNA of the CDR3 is TGTGCCAGCAGTTTAAGGCAGGTCAACACCGGGGAGCTGTTTTTT.

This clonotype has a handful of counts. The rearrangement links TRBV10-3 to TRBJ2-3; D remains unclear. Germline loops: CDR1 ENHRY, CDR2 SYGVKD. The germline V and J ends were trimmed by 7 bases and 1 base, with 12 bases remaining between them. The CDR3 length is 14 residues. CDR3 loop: CAITNVDGTDTQYF. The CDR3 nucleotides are TGTGCCATCACAAACGTGGACGGCACAGATACGCAGTATTTT.

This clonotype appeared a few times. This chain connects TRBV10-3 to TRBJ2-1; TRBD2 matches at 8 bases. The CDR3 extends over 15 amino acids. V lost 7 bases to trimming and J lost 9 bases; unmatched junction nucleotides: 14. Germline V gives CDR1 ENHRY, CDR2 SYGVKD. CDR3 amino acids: CAITEGGSGNPEQFF. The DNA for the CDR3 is TGTGCCATCACCGAGGGAGGTAGCGGGAACCCTGAGCAGTTCTTC.

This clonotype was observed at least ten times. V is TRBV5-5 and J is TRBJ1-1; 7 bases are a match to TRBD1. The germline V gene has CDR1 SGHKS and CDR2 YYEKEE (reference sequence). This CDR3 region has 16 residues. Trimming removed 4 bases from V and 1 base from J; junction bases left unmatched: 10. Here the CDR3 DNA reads TGTGCCAGCAGCCCCCCCCCGACAGGGTCGAACACTGAAGCTTTCTTT. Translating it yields CASSPPPTGSNTEAFF.

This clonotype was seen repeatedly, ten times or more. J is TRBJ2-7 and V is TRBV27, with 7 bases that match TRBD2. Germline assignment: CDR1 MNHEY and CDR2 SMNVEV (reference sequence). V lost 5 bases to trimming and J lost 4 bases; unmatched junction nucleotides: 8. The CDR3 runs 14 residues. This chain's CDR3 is CASSPSGTRYEQYF. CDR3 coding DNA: TGTGCCAGCAGTCCCAGCGGGACTCGTTACGAGCAGTACTTC.

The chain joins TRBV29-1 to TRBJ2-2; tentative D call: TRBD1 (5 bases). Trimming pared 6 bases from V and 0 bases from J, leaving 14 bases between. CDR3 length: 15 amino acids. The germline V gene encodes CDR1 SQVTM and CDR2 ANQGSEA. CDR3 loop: CSVTESLANTGELFF. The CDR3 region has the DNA TGCAGCGTGACAGAGTCATTAGCGAACACCGGGGAGCTGTTTTTT.

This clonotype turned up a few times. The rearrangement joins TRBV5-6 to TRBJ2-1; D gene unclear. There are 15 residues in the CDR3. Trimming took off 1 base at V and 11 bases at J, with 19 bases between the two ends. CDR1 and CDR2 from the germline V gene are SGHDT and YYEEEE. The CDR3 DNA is TGTGCCAGCAGCTTGTACCAAAATGGATGGGAAAAGCAGTTCTTC. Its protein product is CASSLYQNGWEKQFF.